Shown below are 20 T cell receptor beta chains from a single sample sequenced in a study of blood T cells in healthy people across ages. With a J-beta primer mix and a sample-barcoded 5' primer, a second PCR ran about 6 to 11 cycles. TCRdb re-called the 5' RACE reads through MiXCR, storing one row per CDR3 protein. The sample comprises a few hundred thousand distinct CDR3 sequences, 27% of which are singletons, and approximately 29% rests with the top ten. Sequencing was carried out using blood. Receptors originate from a woman in her seventies in good health.

The chain is built from TRBV28 and TRBJ2-7; weak D call: TRBD1 (7 bases). Trimming took off 6 bases at V and 0 bases at J, with 15 bases between the two ends. Germline CDR1 MDHEN, CDR2 SYDVKM. There are 15 residues in the CDR3. CDR3 amino acids: CASRPPGGPSYEQYF. As DNA, the CDR3 is TGTGCCAGCAGACCTCCAGGGGGGCCCTCCTACGAGCAGTACTTC.

The V and J genes are TRBV4-1 and TRBJ1-4; D is undetermined. Trimming left V 0 bases short and J 0 bases short, with 5 bases between. In germline, CDR1 is MGHRA, CDR2 YSYEKL. The CDR3 length is 15 residues. The chain's CDR3 is CASSQDPTTNEKLFF. CDR3 coding DNA: TGCGCCAGCAGCCAAGACCCCACAACTAATGAAAAACTGTTTTTT.

The rearrangement uses TRBV20-1 and TRBJ1-4; no firm D call. Germline CDR1 reads DFQATT; CDR2 reads SNEGSKA (reference sequence). V lost 5 bases and J 6 bases, leaving 10 bases between the germline ends. This CDR3 comprises 12 residues. Written as DNA, the CDR3 is TGCAGTGCTTCTCGTCCGGATGAAAAACTGTTTTTT. Translation gives CSASRPDEKLFF.

This chain uses TRBV6-1 with TRBJ1-6; D gene unclear. Germline loops: CDR1 MNHNS, CDR2 SASEGT. The ends were cut back, 8 bases at V and 5 bases at J, with 13 bases in the middle. This CDR3 has 14 residues. Here the CDR3 reads CASGRLPDNSPLHF. Here the CDR3 DNA reads TGTGCCAGCGGCAGATTACCGGATAATTCACCCCTCCACTTT.

This CDR3 is CSALGGTEAFF. The CDR3 DNA reads TGCAGTGCCCTCGGAGGCACTGAAGCTTTCTTT. The chain joins TRBV29-1 to TRBJ1-1; D remains unclear. Germline values: CDR1 SQVTM, CDR2 ANQGSEA. The length of the CDR3 is 11 residues.

The table lists this clonotype with a few counts. This rearrangement joins TRBV6-1 to TRBJ1-1; D not certain. Trimming took 4 bases from V and 4 from J, leaving 16 bases between them. Germline V gene lookup returns CDR1 MNHNS and CDR2 SASEGT. This CDR3 is built from 15 residues. This CDR3 is CASSATSAVGTEAFF. CDR3 DNA sequence: TGTGCCAGCAGTGCTACCAGCGCAGTCGGCACTGAAGCTTTCTTT.

This clonotype was recorded many times. The J gene is TRBJ2-2, the V gene TRBV29-1; 10 nucleotides agree with TRBD2. CDR1 is SQVTM and CDR2 is ANQGSEA in the germline V gene. The CDR3 runs 15 residues. Trimming cost V 3 bases and J 7 bases; bases outside gene matches: 8. The CDR3 loop reads CSVEELAGVGGELFF. Here the CDR3 DNA reads TGCAGCGTTGAGGAGCTAGCGGGAGTGGGCGGGGAGCTGTTTTTT.

For this clonotype: Germline and junction disagree at one end, which may indicate a read error. The chain employs TRBV7-7 and TRBJ2-2; D perhaps matches TRBD1 (7 bases). Germline V CDR1 and CDR2: SSHAT, FNYEAQ (reference sequence). The CDR3 length is 14 residues. The CDR3 DNA is TGTGCTAGCAGTCAGGGGGAGGATGCCGGGGAGCTGTTTTTT. Amino acid sequence: CASSQGEDAGELFF.

The DNA of the CDR3 is TGCGCCAGCAGCACGGACGGATCCGCTAACTATGGCTACACCTTC. Translation gives CASSTDGSANYGYTF. The chain recombines TRBV5-1 with TRBJ1-2; D uncertain. V dropped 4 bases and J dropped 0 bases, with 13 bases sitting between them. This CDR3 region has 15 residues. CDR1 and CDR2 from the germline V gene are SGHRS and YFSETQ.

This sequence joins TRBV7-2 and TRBJ2-2; D gene unclear. V dropped 5 bases and J dropped 6 bases, with 10 bases sitting between them. Germline values: CDR1 SGHTA, CDR2 FQGNSA. There are 13 residues in the CDR3. DNA of the CDR3: TGTGCCAGCAGCCCAGTCATGGCCGGGGAGCTGTTTTTT. The encoded protein is CASSPVMAGELFF.

This clonotype was seen a few times. The J gene is TRBJ2-1, the V gene TRBV14; D gene unclear. Trimming cost V 5 bases and J 7 bases, with 9 bases left between them. The germline CDR1 and CDR2 sequences are SGHDN and FVKESK. This CDR3 is built from 12 residues. The CDR3 reads CASSTSGNEQFF. The CDR3 bases are TGTGCCAGCAGCACCTCCGGGAATGAGCAGTTCTTC.

This clonotype was seen only a few times. The V gene is TRBV7-9, the J gene TRBJ2-5, with 15 bases matching TRBD2. The J call is in doubt because the DNA end fits TRBJ2-1 better. Germline V CDR1 and CDR2: SEHNR, FQNEAQ (reference sequence). CDR3 size: 17 residues. The CDR3 nucleotides read TGTGCCAGCAGCTGGGGGACTAGCGGGAGGACGAACAATGAGCAGTTCTTC. Translated, it gives CASSWGTSGRTNNEQFF.

This chain uses TRBV29-1 with TRBJ2-3, with a weak D call TRBD2 (6 bases). Germline CDR1 SQVTM, CDR2 ANQGSEA. V lost 6 bases, J lost 2 bases, and 18 bases lay in between. CDR3 length: 15 amino acids. In DNA form, the CDR3 reads TGCAGCGTCACCCCATACGGACTATTCACAGATACGCAGTATTTT. Residues: CSVTPYGLFTDTQYF.

The chain uses TRBV7-3 and TRBJ1-1, with D uncertain. This CDR3 spans 9 amino acids. The germline V and J ends were trimmed by 9 bases and 11 bases, with 10 bases remaining between them. The germline CDR1 and CDR2 sequences are SGHTA and FQGTGA. The CDR3 coding sequence is TGTGCCAGAAGACTAGTTGCTTTCTTT. As protein: CARRLVAFF.

The chain carries TRBV27 and TRBJ2-1, with D possibly TRBD2 on 6 matching bases. The DNA matches TRBJ2-7 better at its end, which makes the J call doubtful. Germline CDR1 MNHEY, CDR2 SMNVEV (reference sequence). The CDR3 consists of 15 residues. DNA for the CDR3: TGTGCCAGCAGTTCCTATCAGGACTACGGGTACGAGCAGTACTTC. This codes for CASSSYQDYGYEQYF.

This clonotype was seen a handful of times. This rearrangement joins TRBV11-2 to TRBJ2-7; 7 bases are a match to TRBD2. The J call is doubtful: the DNA matches TRBJ2-1 better. This CDR3 is built from 16 residues. From germline, CDR1 is SGHAT and CDR2 FQNNGV. CDR3 coding DNA: TGTGCCAGCAGCTTAATTGGCGGGAGCACGAGCAATGAGCAGTTCTTC. It translates to CASSLIGGSTSNEQFF.

This clonotype was seen more than once but under ten times. The chain employs TRBV29-1 and TRBJ2-5; possibly TRBD1 for D (5 bases). Looked up from germline, CDR1 is SQVTM and CDR2 is ANQGSEA. The CDR3 has 14 residues. Between the trimmed V and J ends, which lost 6 bases and 4 bases, there was a span of 18 bases. CDR3 bases: TGCAGCGTCGGTAGGGGTAACAGGTTAGAGACCCAGTACTTC. As protein: CSVGRGNRLETQYF.

This chain links TRBV7-6 with TRBJ2-5; perhaps TRBD2 as D (6 bases). The CDR3 extends over 15 amino acids. The ends were cut back, 7 bases at V and 1 base at J, with 16 bases in the middle. Germline V gene data show CDR1 as SGHVS and CDR2 as FNYEAQ. The CDR3 spells CASTSVPGVQETQYF. As DNA, the CDR3 is TGTGCCAGCACCTCGGTCCCGGGGGTCCAAGAGACCCAGTACTTC.

CDR3 protein: CASKRRGGETQYF. CDR3 coding DNA: TGTGCCAGCAAACGGCGGGGAGGAGAGACCCAGTACTTC. V and J are TRBV12-3 or TRBV12-4 and TRBJ2-5; TRBD2 might be the D (6 bases). There are 13 residues in the CDR3. V lost 7 bases to trimming and J lost 4 bases, with 13 bases between them.

This clonotype was counted a few times. V gene TRBV7-6 combines with J gene TRBJ2-5, with 7 bases matching TRBD2. The DNA end favors TRBJ2-1, so the J call may be wrong. The CDR3 contains 14 residues. The V gene's germline CDR1 is SGHVS and CDR2 FNYEAQ. CDR3 sequence reads: CASSPRLAVIEQFF. DNA of the CDR3: TGTGCCAGCAGCCCACGACTAGCTGTCATTGAGCAGTTCTTC.